Following are 16 T cell receptor beta chains from one sample sequenced in a study of human T cells and chemical hapten exposure. Documented time point: patch test 1, 2 weeks after DPC sensitization. Regarding treatment: therapeutic diphenylcyclopropenone sensitization with weekly scalp DPC. TCRdb recomputed calls from the RACE reads with MiXCR, one row per CDR3 protein. The profile covers 350,000 or so distinct CDR3 sequences, with around 6.9% appearing a single time and 7.5% to 8.5% taken by the ten largest. The sequencing here drew on whole blood, taken in connection with sensitization to the hapten diphenylcyclopropenone (DPC). The receptors originated from a woman aged 18-29 years with alopecia areata. Some clones in this sample may be carry-over from other donors' samples.

This chain joins TRBV14 and TRBJ2-5, with 8 bases aligning to TRBD1. This CDR3 comprises 16 residues. Germline V gene sequence: CDR1 SGHDN, CDR2 FVKESK. V lost 5 bases, J lost 1 base, and 9 bases stayed unmatched. CDR3 coding DNA: TGTGCCAGCAGCACGTACAGGGGGAGATCCCAAGAGACCCAGTACTTC. It yields the protein CASSTYRGRSQETQYF.

This clonotype has at least ten counts. The chain employs TRBV28 and TRBJ2-1; 8 bases agree with TRBD2. The CDR3 consists of 16 residues. CDR1 and CDR2 from the germline V gene are MDHEN and SYDVKM. V shed 6 bases, J shed 10 bases, and the junction held 17 bases outside the gene matches. The CDR3 loop is CASSTHKRGSRGEQFF. The CDR3 coding sequence is TGTGCCAGCAGCACTCATAAGCGGGGGTCCCGAGGGGAGCAGTTCTTC.

The V gene is TRBV9, the J gene TRBJ2-2, with D unresolved. With 4 bases removed from V and 0 bases from J, the gap between germline ends came to 13 bases. There are 16 residues in the CDR3. The germline V gene has CDR1 SGDLS and CDR2 YYNGEE. Written as DNA, the CDR3 is TGTGCCAGCAGCCTTCTATCTGTGGCGAACACCGGGGAGCTGTTTTTT. The encoded protein is CASSLLSVANTGELFF.

V gene TRBV7-8 combines with J gene TRBJ1-4, with 10 bases fitting TRBD1. The ends lost 4 bases at V and 12 bases at J; junction bases unmatched: 8. Germline-derived CDR1 and CDR2 are SGHVS and FQNEAQ. The CDR3 is 14 amino acids. CDR3: CASSSRQGARELFF. CDR3 in DNA: TGTGCCAGCAGCTCGAGACAGGGGGCGAGGGAACTGTTTTTT.

This clonotype was counted between two and nine times. The rearrangement joins TRBV6-5 to TRBJ2-3, with 8 nucleotides matching TRBD1. The CDR3 loop spans 16 amino acids. V dropped 6 bases and J dropped 6; count of bases not matched to a gene: 14. Germline V gene sequence: CDR1 MNHEY, CDR2 SVGAGI. In nucleotides, the CDR3 is TGTGCCAGCAGAACACGACAGGGGATTAAAGCGGATACGCAGTATTTT. Protein sequence: CASRTRQGIKADTQYF.

The chain recombines TRBV5-4 with TRBJ2-4; tentatively, D is TRBD1 (5 bases). The CDR3 is 14 residues long. With 1 base removed from V and 5 bases from J, the gap between germline ends came to 10 bases. Germline CDR1 reads SGHNT; CDR2 reads YYREEE (reference sequence). CDR3 protein: CASSLSPTENIQYF. CDR3 bases: TGTGCCAGCAGCTTGAGTCCGACAGAAAACATTCAGTACTTC.

This clonotype has more than one count but fewer than ten. The rearrangement links TRBV5-1 to TRBJ2-3, with D possibly TRBD1 on 6 matching bases. Trimming left V 7 bases short and J 6 bases short, with 15 bases between. The CDR3 totals 13 residues. Germline CDR1 and CDR2: SGHRS and YFSETQ. CDR3 region: CASRDTDIDTQYF. The CDR3 nucleotides read TGCGCCAGCCGGGACACCGATATTGATACGCAGTATTTT.

A few counts support this clonotype. In nucleotides, the CDR3 is TGTGCCAGCAGCCCCCGACTAGCGGGGAGTGGTGAGCAGTTCTTC. Translating it yields CASSPRLAGSGEQFF. This chain links TRBV9 with TRBJ2-1; 11 bases fit TRBD2. Trimming at V came to 4 bases and at J to 9 bases, leaving 9 bases not matched to a gene. The CDR3 covers 15 residues. From germline, CDR1 is SGDLS and CDR2 YYNGEE.

This clonotype showed up many times. J is TRBJ2-3 and V is TRBV24-1, with D perhaps assigned TRBD1 or TRBD2 (5 bases each). CDR1 and CDR2 from the germline V gene are KGHDR and SFDVKD. The CDR3 totals 12 residues. V gave up 6 bases and J gave up 5 bases, with 8 bases separating them. CDR3 DNA: TGTGCCACCAGTACTGGGGGAGATACGCAGTATTTT. It encodes CATSTGGDTQYF.

This clonotype was detected only a few times. The chain joins TRBV11-2 to TRBJ1-1, with a weak D call TRBD1 (6 bases). Per the germline V gene, CDR1 is SGHAT and CDR2 is FQNNGV. Trimming left V 5 bases short and J 1 base short, with 11 bases between. The CDR3 length is 14 residues. This chain's CDR3 is CASSKTGQNTEAFF. Written as DNA, the CDR3 is TGTGCCAGCAGCAAAACGGGACAGAACACTGAAGCTTTCTTT.

There are a few counts of this clonotype. The chain carries TRBV20-1 and TRBJ1-5; 9 nucleotides line up with TRBD1. Losses at the gene ends were 2 bases for V and 11 bases for J; bases not matched to a gene: 10. The germline V gene encodes CDR1 DFQATT and CDR2 SNEGSKA (reference sequence). CDR3 length: 14 residues. The CDR3 reads CSARNTGTGLAQHF. The CDR3 DNA reads as TGCAGTGCTAGAAACACCGGGACAGGGCTGGCCCAGCATTTT.

This chain links TRBV19 with TRBJ1-5; TRBD1 might be the D (6 bases). Germline loops: CDR1 LNHDA, CDR2 SQIVND (reference sequence). The CDR3 length is 14 residues. V lost 3 bases, J lost 3 bases, and 9 bases lay in between. CDR3 loop: CASSMTGTNQPQHF. Written as DNA, the CDR3 is TGTGCCAGTAGTATGACAGGAACCAATCAGCCCCAGCATTTT.

This clonotype has more than one count but fewer than ten. This chain uses TRBV20-1 with TRBJ2-7; perhaps D is TRBD1 or TRBD2 (5 bases each). Germline V gene lookup returns CDR1 DFQATT and CDR2 SNEGSKA (reference sequence). V lost 5 bases, J lost 0 bases, and 14 bases lay in between. This CDR3 region has 14 residues. The CDR3, as DNA: TGCAGTGCTCCTATAGGGACCGTCTCCTACGAGCAGTACTTC. It encodes CSAPIGTVSYEQYF.

Of note for this clonotype: A read error may explain this, as a much larger clone is one base away. The V and J genes are TRBV7-2 and TRBJ1-5, with TRBD1 as a possible D gene (5 bases). The CDR3 loop spans 15 amino acids. Germline V gene data show CDR1 as SGHTA and CDR2 as FQGNSA. V lost 5 bases, J lost 3 bases, and 14 bases lay in between. CDR3 bases: TGTGCCAGCAGCACAGAGGCAGGGTACAATCAGCCCCAGCATTTT. Amino acid sequence: CASSTEAGYNQPQHF.

This chain links TRBV7-8 with TRBJ2-1, with D possibly matching TRBD2 (6 bases). CDR1 is SGHVS, CDR2 FQNEAQ, per germline. This CDR3 is 16 amino acids long. Trimming left V 3 bases short and J 3 bases short, with 15 bases between. CDR3 DNA: TGTGCCAGCAGCTTGTTGGGGACTGCGGTCTACAATGAGCAGTTCTTC. Translating it yields CASSLLGTAVYNEQFF.

This clonotype was observed at least ten times. V gene TRBV6-5 combines with J gene TRBJ2-3; 7 bases fit TRBD1. The CDR3 sequence is 14 residues long. The J segment lost 2 bases and the V segment lost 6 bases, leaving 5 bases of the junction unmatched. Germline CDR1 and CDR2: MNHEY and SVGAGI. CDR3 nucleotides: TGTGCCAGCAGATGGGACAGTTCCACAGATACGCAGTATTTT. Protein product: CASRWDSSTDTQYF.